One and the same sample provided the 30 T cell receptor beta chains below, sequenced in a study of CD8+ T cells in alopecia areata. RNA extraction was followed by reverse transcription into cDNA, which acted as the sequencing template. Profiling relied on immunoSEQ multiplex PCR, and the TCRdb table lists in-frame clones only, not all of them. Of around 140,000 clones listed, roughly 54% are singletons. The treatment denotes: oral pan-JAK inhibitor, 5-10 mg twice daily. Material: CD8+ T cells sorted from blood, obtained at week 4, from a patient treated with tofacitinib. The receptors come from a human donor with alopecia areata.

The chain recombines TRBV29-1 with TRBJ2-3, with D perhaps TRBD1 (6 bases). Germline V gene lookup returns CDR1 SQVTM and CDR2 ANQGSEA. Trimming removed 4 bases at V and 5 bases at J, with 19 bases between. The CDR3 has 15 residues. CDR3 loop: CSVVLVPGAVDTQYF. In nucleotides, the CDR3 is TGCAGCGTTGTCTTAGTTCCAGGGGCGGTAGATACGCAGTATTTT.

The rearrangement joins TRBV6-5 to TRBJ1-6, with no clear D. CDR3 length: 14 residues. Trimming cost V 2 bases and J 6 bases, with 8 bases left between them. Germline CDR1 MNHEY, CDR2 SVGAGI. Here the CDR3 reads CASSYEGSNSPLHF. CDR3 sequence (DNA): TGTGCCAGCAGTTACGAAGGGAGTAATTCACCCCTCCACTTT.

In its sample, this clone was seen a few times. The chain combines TRBV12-5 with TRBJ1-5; D might be TRBD1 (6 bases). This CDR3 comprises 13 residues. Germline V lookup: CDR1 LGHNT, CDR2 FRNRAP. Trimming shortened V by 1 base and J by 6 bases, and 7 bases separated the two germline ends. The CDR3 is CASGLDRVQPQHF. CDR3 bases: TGTGCTAGTGGTTTGGACAGGGTTCAGCCCCAGCATTTT.

The table lists this clone with a few counts. This sequence joins TRBV11-2 and TRBJ1-6, with no clear D. V lost 1 base, J lost 8 bases, and 15 bases lay in between. The CDR3 runs 16 residues. Germline lookup yields CDR1 SGHAT and CDR2 FQNNGV. The CDR3 reads CASSLGPGRSDSPLHF. The CDR3 nucleotides read TGTGCCAGCAGCTTAGGACCCGGACGGAGTGATTCACCCCTCCACTTT.

V is TRBV28 and J is TRBJ1-4; TRBD1 might be the D (6 bases). The CDR3 consists of 14 residues. V gave up 3 bases and J gave up 5 bases, with 10 bases separating them. Germline values: CDR1 MDHEN, CDR2 SYDVKM. The CDR3 reads CASSFSQGNEKLFF. The CDR3, as DNA: TGTGCCAGCAGTTTTTCTCAGGGGAATGAAAAACTGTTTTTT.

The chain combines TRBV15 with TRBJ2-7; D unresolved. Germline V gene data show CDR1 as LNHNV and CDR2 as YYDKDF (reference sequence). The CDR3 runs to 13 residues. The V end lost 5 bases, the J end lost 5 bases, and 13 bases lay between the germline ends. CDR3 in amino acids: CATSVYTENEQYF. Written as DNA, the CDR3 is TGTGCCACCAGCGTCTATACAGAAAACGAGCAGTACTTC.

The chain is built from TRBV13 and TRBJ2-5; D gene unclear. Germline V lookup: CDR1 PRHDT, CDR2 FYEKMQ (reference sequence). Trimming left V 1 base short and J 4 bases short, with 7 bases between. The CDR3 consists of 13 residues. The CDR3 loop reads CASSLEDGETQYF. The CDR3, as DNA: TGTGCCAGCAGCTTAGAAGACGGAGAGACCCAGTACTTC.

This clone has only one observation. The rearrangement joins TRBV15 to TRBJ1-5, with D possibly TRBD1 on 5 matching bases. Germline CDR1 is LNHNV and CDR2 is YYDKDF (reference sequence). With 6 bases removed from V and 3 bases from J, the gap between germline ends came to 9 bases. The CDR3 runs to 13 residues. The CDR3 nucleotides read TGTGCCACCAGAGAAGGGGACAATCAGCCCCAGCATTTT. Its protein is CATREGDNQPQHF.

The chain uses TRBV30 and TRBJ2-6, with 8 bases aligning to TRBD2. The CDR3 sequence is 16 residues long. Germline loops: CDR1 GTSNPN, CDR2 SVGIG (reference sequence). With V trimmed by 4 bases and J by 0 bases, 5 bases remained unmatched. The CDR3 spells CAWTGTRYSGANVLTF. The DNA of the CDR3 is TGTGCCTGGACCGGGACTAGATACTCTGGGGCCAACGTCCTGACTTTC.

This rearrangement joins TRBV29-1 to TRBJ2-1, with D perhaps TRBD2 (6 bases). CDR3 length equals 14 residues. V was shortened by 6 bases and J by 4 bases, with 16 bases between the two germline ends. CDR1 and CDR2 from the germline V gene are SQVTM and ANQGSEA. Here the CDR3 DNA reads TGCAGCGTCGACGGGGTCGGGGGTTACAATGAGCAGTTCTTC. It specifies CSVDGVGGYNEQFF.

This clone occurred a few times. V usage is TRBV29-1 and J usage is TRBJ2-7; TRBD1 matches 7 bases. Germline assignment: CDR1 SQVTM and CDR2 ANQGSEA. V lost 6 bases to trimming and J lost 2 bases; unmatched junction nucleotides: 7. The CDR3 is 13 residues long. The CDR3 loop reads CSVIPGQTYEQYF. CDR3 sequence (DNA): TGCAGCGTAATACCGGGACAGACCTACGAGCAGTACTTC.

CDR3 sequence reads: CASSQGSGYTF. In DNA, the CDR3 is TGTGCCAGCAGTCAAGGGTCAGGCTACACCTTC. J is TRBJ1-2 and V is TRBV27, with unresolved D. The CDR3 is 11 residues long. The germline gives CDR1 MNHEY, CDR2 SMNVEV (reference sequence). V was shortened by 5 bases and J by 8 bases, with 9 bases between the two germline ends.

The V call is TRBV6-5, the J call TRBJ2-5; D unclear. Between the trimmed V and J ends, which lost 9 bases and 3 bases, there was a span of 14 bases. Germline V CDR1 and CDR2: MNHEY, SVGAGI. The length of the CDR3 is 13 residues. CDR3 amino acids: CASAAPPKETQYF. The CDR3 nucleotides are TGTGCCAGTGCCGCCCCCCCTAAAGAGACCCAGTACTTC.

The J gene is TRBJ2-1, the V gene TRBV9, with unresolved D. Germline values: CDR1 SGDLS, CDR2 YYNGEE. Trimming pared 3 bases from V and 4 bases from J, leaving 17 bases between. This CDR3 contains 16 residues. This CDR3 is CASSGFGDVAYNEQFF. CDR3 nucleotide sequence: TGTGCCAGCAGCGGTTTCGGAGACGTTGCGTACAATGAGCAGTTCTTC.

In this sample, this clone turned up many times. This CDR3 is also generated by other DNA sequences in the sample. The CDR3 here is CASSLGGGETQYF. The CDR3 nucleotides read TGTGCCAGCAGCTTGGGGGGCGGGGAGACCCAGTACTTC. The gene calls are TRBV7-6 and TRBJ2-5, with D perhaps given as TRBD1 or TRBD2 (6 bases each). V was cut by 3 bases and J by 5 bases, with 10 bases left in between. CDR3 length: 13 amino acids. Germline CDR1 and CDR2: SGHVS and FNYEAQ.

There are a few counts of this clone. This chain links TRBV29-1 with TRBJ2-2; TRBD2 might be the D (6 bases). This CDR3 has 15 amino acids. Trimming stripped 4 bases from V and 0 bases from J, with 12 bases between. The germline CDR1 and CDR2 sequences are SQVTM and ANQGSEA. The CDR3 nucleotides read TGCAGCGTTGTCGGGGGTGGGCCGAACACCGGGGAGCTGTTTTTT. Residues: CSVVGGGPNTGELFF.

The chain recombines TRBV9 with TRBJ1-1; the match to TRBD1 covers 7 bases. CDR1 and CDR2 (germline): SGDLS, YYNGEE. The CDR3 is 13 amino acids. After removal of 4 bases from V and 4 bases from J, the junction contained 4 bases not matched to a gene. As DNA, the CDR3 is TGTGCCAGCAGCCCGGGGACAGCCACTGAAGCTTTCTTT. It yields the protein CASSPGTATEAFF.

This clone was found a few times. The V and J genes are TRBV13 and TRBJ2-1; the D gene is possibly TRBD1 (5 bases). Germline values: CDR1 PRHDT, CDR2 FYEKMQ (reference sequence). CDR3 length equals 12 residues. V gave up 5 bases and J gave up 6 bases, with 8 bases separating them. CDR3 in DNA: TGTGCCAGCAGCCCTCAGGGCAATGAGCAGTTCTTC. This codes for CASSPQGNEQFF.

V is TRBV29-1 and J is TRBJ1-1; D not certain. This CDR3 spans 12 amino acids. The V end lost 4 bases, the J end lost 8 bases, and 14 bases lay between the germline ends. Germline CDR1 and CDR2: SQVTM and ANQGSEA. The CDR3: CSVVPSLGEAFF. The CDR3, as DNA: TGCAGCGTTGTCCCCTCATTAGGGGAAGCTTTCTTT.

Only a few counts were recorded for this clone. The chain joins TRBV19 to TRBJ1-1; tentatively, D is TRBD1 (6 bases). The CDR3 covers 16 residues. Germline CDR1 reads LNHDA; CDR2 reads SQIVND (reference sequence). Trimming shortened V by 9 bases and J by 4 bases, and 24 bases separated the two germline ends. CDR3 in amino acids: CASGPRTADVATEAFF. DNA of the CDR3: TGTGCCAGCGGCCCACGGACAGCCGACGTGGCCACTGAAGCTTTCTTT.

This chain links TRBV4-1 with TRBJ2-7; no definite D call. Trimming removed 2 bases from V and 2 bases from J, with 19 bases in between. CDR1 and CDR2 from the germline V gene are MGHRA and YSYEKL. The CDR3 covers 17 residues. The CDR3 DNA reads TGCGCCAGCAGCCAATTAGGCGGAGTAATAAGGACCTACGAGCAGTACTTC. It yields the protein CASSQLGGVIRTYEQYF.

This clone was picked up a small number of times. Here the CDR3 reads CASSAGTSTGELFF. CDR3 DNA sequence: TGTGCCAGCAGCGCTGGGACAAGCACCGGGGAGCTGTTTTTT. This rearrangement joins TRBV6-5 to TRBJ2-2; possible D gene TRBD1, 6 bases. The CDR3 has 14 residues. The germline CDR1 and CDR2 sequences are MNHEY and SVGAGI. V gave up 6 bases and J gave up 4 bases, with 12 bases separating them.

The CDR3 reads CASSQDPGGIDEQYF. The CDR3 DNA reads TGTGCCAGCAGCCAAGATCCAGGGGGGATCGACGAGCAGTACTTC. The chain carries TRBV14 and TRBJ2-7; tentatively, D is TRBD1 (7 bases). CDR3 length: 15 residues. Germline V gene lookup returns CDR1 SGHDN and CDR2 FVKESK. Between the trimmed V and J ends, which lost 0 bases and 5 bases, there was a span of 14 bases. Full variable domain (remainder filled in from reference TRBV14 and TRBJ2-7): EAGVTQFPSHSVIEKGQTVTLRCDPISGHDNLYWYRRVMGKEIKFLLHFVKESKQDESGMPNNRFLAERTGGTYSTLKVQPAELEDSGVYFCASSQDPGGIDEQYFGPGTRLTVT.

This clone showed up just a few times. This chain links TRBV29-1 with TRBJ1-4, with D unresolved. V lost 2 bases to trimming and J lost 5 bases, with 6 bases between them. Looked up from germline, CDR1 is SQVTM and CDR2 is ANQGSEA. This CDR3 is built from 12 residues. The CDR3 nucleotides are TGCAGCGTTGAACTTGGGAATGAAAAACTGTTTTTT. It specifies CSVELGNEKLFF.

CDR3 sequence (DNA): TGCAGCGCCTGGGACACGGACATCGGCAATGAGCAGTTCTTC. The encoded protein is CSAWDTDIGNEQFF. The chain employs TRBV29-1 and TRBJ2-1, with a weak D call TRBD1 (6 bases). V was shortened by 7 bases and J by 6 bases, with 19 bases between the two germline ends. Germline V CDR1 and CDR2: SQVTM, ANQGSEA. The CDR3 has 14 amino acids.

J is TRBJ1-1 and V is TRBV7-9, with D tentatively TRBD1 (6 bases). The CDR3 totals 15 residues. V lost 1 base, J lost 5 bases, and 14 bases lay in between. Germline assignment: CDR1 SEHNR and CDR2 FQNEAQ (reference sequence). The CDR3 here is CASSLGSRGLTEAFF. For the CDR3, the DNA is TGTGCCAGCAGCTTAGGTTCTCGGGGGCTAACTGAAGCTTTCTTT.

This clone has a count of ten or more. This chain connects TRBV6-4 to TRBJ2-3, with D hard to call. The CDR3 totals 13 residues. V was pared by 4 bases and J by 4 bases, with 9 bases between. Germline V CDR1 and CDR2: MRHNA, SNTAGT. The CDR3, as DNA: TGTGCCAGCAGTGCAGGAGAATCAGATACGCAGTATTTT. Amino acid sequence: CASSAGESDTQYF.

The chain links TRBV19 to TRBJ2-1, with D perhaps TRBD1 or TRBD2 (5 bases each). The CDR3 runs 11 residues. Deletions cut 4 bases from V and 10 bases from J, with 8 bases between. Looked up from germline, CDR1 is LNHDA and CDR2 is SQIVND (reference sequence). The CDR3 spells CASSRGKEQFF. The CDR3 DNA sequence: TGTGCCAGTAGTAGGGGGAAGGAGCAGTTCTTC. The full variable domain, with the rest looked up from reference TRBV19 and TRBJ2-1, is DGGITQSPKYLFRKEGQNVTLSCEQNLNHDAMYWYRQDPGQGLRLIYYSQIVNDFQKGDIAEGYSVSREKKESFPLTVTSAQKNPTAFYLCASSRGKEQFFGPGTRLTVL.

In its sample, this clone was seen once. The chain's CDR3 is CASSVDHGPNQPQHF. CDR3 sequence (DNA): TGTGCCAGCAGCGTAGACCACGGCCCCAATCAGCCCCAGCATTTT. The chain joins TRBV9 to TRBJ1-5; D ambiguous. This CDR3 comprises 15 residues. V lost 0 bases and J lost 3, with 10 bases in between. Germline V gene lookup returns CDR1 SGDLS and CDR2 YYNGEE.

This chain uses TRBV6-4 with TRBJ1-5; no definite D call. V shed 3 bases and J shed 0 bases, with 9 bases lying between them. The CDR3 runs 15 residues. Per the germline V gene, CDR1 is MRHNA and CDR2 is SNTAGT. This chain's CDR3 is CASSDLGNSNQPQHF. The DNA for the CDR3 is TGTGCCAGCAGTGATCTGGGGAATAGCAATCAGCCCCAGCATTTT.